This record concerns one TCR beta chain sequence. From RNA transcripts, TCR beta CDR3 regions were amplified. First-round RT-PCR targeting the TCR CDR3 was performed with the HTBI primer set. TCRdb re-analysed the multiplex PCR reads in MiXCR, keeping a single row per CDR3 protein. The table records 450,000 to 700,000 distinct CDR3 sequences, 40% to 55% of them present only once. This record comes from a study of T cells in Graves' hyperthyroidism and ophthalmopathy. From germline, CDR1 is SEHNR and CDR2 FQNEAQ (reference sequence). CDR3 length: 15 residues. Trimming removed 6 bases at V and 2 bases at J, with 11 bases between.

The V and J genes are TRBV7-9 and TRBJ2-6; the D call may be TRBD1 or TRBD2 (5 bases each). Sequenced input: peripheral blood or thyroid tissue (not recorded which). The source of this sequence is an adult woman with Graves' disease, either hyperthyroidism or ophthalmopathy (not recorded which). The chain's CDR3 is CASSWGNTGANVLTF. CDR3 sequence (DNA): TGTGCCAGCAGTTGGGGGAACACTGGGGCCAACGTCCTGACTTTC.